This T cell receptor (beta chain) was documented in a study of yellow fever vaccine responses in identical twins. TCRdb re-derived calls from the RT-PCR reads in MiXCR, one entry per CDR3 protein. The sample lists more than 30,000 distinct CDR3 sequences, less than 70% seen once, with about 4.5% in the top ten. The CDR3 has 11 residues. Germline assignment: CDR1 MNHEY and CDR2 SMNVEV (reference sequence). Trimming pared 7 bases from V and 5 bases from J, leaving 8 bases between. The sample here was T cells from blood (PBMCs), unsorted or a sorted subset (not recorded which), taken before or after yellow fever vaccination (not recorded which). The TCR originated in a woman aged 18-29 years who received the yellow fever vaccine. This chain joins TRBV27 and TRBJ2-5; D remains unclear. The CDR3 is CASKSGETQYF. CDR3 nucleotides: TGTGCCAGCAAATCTGGGGAGACCCAGTACTTC.